This TCR beta chain was identified during a study of shared T cell receptors in the human thymus. The sample holds a few counts of this clone. The protocol was immunoSEQ multiplex PCR, while the TCRdb copy is restricted to in-frame clones and leaves out a portion. Among 630,000 or so clones listed, 80% to 90% were seen once. Germline lookup yields CDR1 LNHNV and CDR2 YYDKDF (reference sequence). The length of the CDR3 is 15 residues. V lost 3 bases to trimming and J lost 2 bases, with 11 bases between them. The same specimen was also included in a second study, on human thymus T cells. That source reports: It was healthy Finnish infants having corrective surgery for congenital heart defects who were the donors. The thymus tissue came from resections taken during corrective heart surgery. V and J gene usage appeared biased in thymic and blood repertoires. As related research reported, thymic repertoires overlapped highly among unrelated individuals.

This TCR derives from a boy in the first two years of life with a congenital heart defect. The material sequenced was thymocytes. J is TRBJ1-5 and V is TRBV15, with D tentatively TRBD1 (5 bases). In nucleotides, the CDR3 is TGTGCCACCAGCAGCTCCAGGGAGGGCAATCAGCCCCAGCATTTT. Translated, it gives CATSSSREGNQPQHF.